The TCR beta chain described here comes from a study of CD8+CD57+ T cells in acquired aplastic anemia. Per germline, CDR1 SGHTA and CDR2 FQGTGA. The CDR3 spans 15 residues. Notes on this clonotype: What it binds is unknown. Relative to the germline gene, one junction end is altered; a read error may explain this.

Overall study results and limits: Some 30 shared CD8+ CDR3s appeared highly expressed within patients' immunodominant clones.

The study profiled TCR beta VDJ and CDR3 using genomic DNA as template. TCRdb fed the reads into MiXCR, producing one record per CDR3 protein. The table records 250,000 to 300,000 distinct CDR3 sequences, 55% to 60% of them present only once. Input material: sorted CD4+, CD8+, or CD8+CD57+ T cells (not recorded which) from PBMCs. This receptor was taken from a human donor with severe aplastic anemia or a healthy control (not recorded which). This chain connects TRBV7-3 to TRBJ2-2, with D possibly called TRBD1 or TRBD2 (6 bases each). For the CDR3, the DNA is TGTGCCAGCAGCTGGGGGGCGACGAACACCGGGGAGCTGTCTTGG. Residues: CASSWGATNTGELSW. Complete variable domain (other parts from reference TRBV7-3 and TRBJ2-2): GAGVSQTPSNKVTEKGKYVELRCDPISGHTALYWYRQSLGQGPEFLIYFQGTGAADDSGLPNDRFFAVRPEGSVSTLKIQRTERGDSAVYLCASSWGATNTGELSWGEGSRLTVL.